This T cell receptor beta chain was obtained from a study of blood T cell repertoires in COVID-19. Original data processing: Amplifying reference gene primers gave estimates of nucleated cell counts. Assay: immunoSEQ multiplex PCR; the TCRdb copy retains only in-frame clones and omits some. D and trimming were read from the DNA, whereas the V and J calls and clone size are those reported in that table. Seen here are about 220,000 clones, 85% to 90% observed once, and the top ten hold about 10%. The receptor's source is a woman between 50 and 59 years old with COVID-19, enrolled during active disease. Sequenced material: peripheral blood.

The DNA of the CDR3 is TGTGCCACCAGTGGATCAGGACTAGCCCCAGATACGCAGTATTTT. Protein product: CATSGSGLAPDTQYF. V gene TRBV24-1 combines with J gene TRBJ2-3; TRBD2 matches 8 bases. Losses at the gene ends were 5 bases for V and 4 bases for J; bases not matched to a gene: 7. The V gene's germline CDR1 is KGHDR and CDR2 SFDVKD. CDR3 size: 15 residues.